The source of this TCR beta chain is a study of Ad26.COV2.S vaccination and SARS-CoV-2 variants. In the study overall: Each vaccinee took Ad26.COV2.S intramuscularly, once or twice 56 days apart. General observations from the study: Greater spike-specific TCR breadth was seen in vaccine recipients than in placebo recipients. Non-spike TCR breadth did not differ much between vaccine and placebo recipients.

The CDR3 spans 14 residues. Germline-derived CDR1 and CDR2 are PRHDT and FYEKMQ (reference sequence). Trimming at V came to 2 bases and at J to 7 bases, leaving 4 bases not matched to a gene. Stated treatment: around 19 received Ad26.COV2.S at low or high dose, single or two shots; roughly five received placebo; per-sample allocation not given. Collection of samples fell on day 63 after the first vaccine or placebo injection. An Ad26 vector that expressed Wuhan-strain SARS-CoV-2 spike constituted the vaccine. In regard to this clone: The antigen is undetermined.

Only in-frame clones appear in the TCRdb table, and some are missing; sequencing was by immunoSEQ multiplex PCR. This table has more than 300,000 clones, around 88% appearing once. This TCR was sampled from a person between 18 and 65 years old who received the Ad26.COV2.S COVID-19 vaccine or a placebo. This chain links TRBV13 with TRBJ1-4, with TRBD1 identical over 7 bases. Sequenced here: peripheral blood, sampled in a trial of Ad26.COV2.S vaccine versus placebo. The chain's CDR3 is CASSLRGQPEKLFF. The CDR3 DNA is TGTGCCAGCAGCTTAAGGGGACAGCCTGAAAAACTGTTTTTT.